This TCR beta chain derives from a study of blood T cell repertoires in COVID-19. In the study overall: Both acute and convalescent COVID-19 samples were obtained from the United States, Italy and Spain.

Trimming shortened V by 10 bases and J by 4 bases, and 8 bases separated the two germline ends. Germline CDR1 MNHNY, CDR2 SVGAGI (reference sequence). The CDR3 sequence is 11 residues long. Membership in each cohort depended on participant-reported clinical history. Authors' analysis steps: It was from reference gene primer amplification that nucleated cell counts were estimated. The protocol was immunoSEQ multiplex PCR, while the TCRdb copy is restricted to in-frame clones and leaves out a portion. That table furnishes V, J and clone size, whereas the DNA furnished D and trimming. This table holds 200,000 to 300,000 clones, about 91% found once.

The chain uses TRBV6-6 and TRBJ1-3; D is unclear. Sequencing was performed on PBMCs or T cells enriched from blood (not recorded which). The TCR was taken from a woman between 40 and 55 years old with acute COVID-19. The CDR3 DNA is TGTGCCACCGCGTTGGGAAACACCATATATTTT. This sequence encodes CATALGNTIYF.